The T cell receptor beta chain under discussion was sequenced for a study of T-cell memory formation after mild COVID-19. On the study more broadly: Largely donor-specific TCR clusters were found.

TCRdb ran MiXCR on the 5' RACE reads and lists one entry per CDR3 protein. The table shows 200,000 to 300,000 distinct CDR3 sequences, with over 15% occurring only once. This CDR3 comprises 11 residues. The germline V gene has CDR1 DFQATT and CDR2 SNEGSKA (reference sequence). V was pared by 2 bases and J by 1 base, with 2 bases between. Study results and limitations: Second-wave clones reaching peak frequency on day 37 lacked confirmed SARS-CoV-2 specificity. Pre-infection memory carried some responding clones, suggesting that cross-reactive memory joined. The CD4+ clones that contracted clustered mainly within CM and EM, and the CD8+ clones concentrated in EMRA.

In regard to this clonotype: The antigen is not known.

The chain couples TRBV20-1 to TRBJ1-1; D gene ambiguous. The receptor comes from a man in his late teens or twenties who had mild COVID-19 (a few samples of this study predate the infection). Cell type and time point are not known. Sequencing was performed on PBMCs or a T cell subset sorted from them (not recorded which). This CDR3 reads CSARQNTEAFF. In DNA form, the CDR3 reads TGCAGTGCTAGACAGAACACTGAAGCTTTCTTT.